The 25 T cell receptor beta chains reported below all come from one sample, sequenced in a study of T-cell reconstitution after alpha-beta-depleted transplantation in children. Researchers prepared the TCRbeta library using unique molecular identifiers, the study reports. TCRdb analysed the PCR reads with MiXCR anew, one entry per CDR3 protein. This sample has approximately 1,000,000 distinct CDR3 sequences, with around 30% found just once. Material: PBMCs, mostly from graft donor cells, obtained 360 days after TCRalphabeta/CD19-depleted stem cell transplant. The receptors originated from a boy under two years old who had a stem cell transplant for SCID, so the T cells may come from the graft donor.

The chain couples TRBV27 to TRBJ2-6, with D possibly being TRBD1 (7 bases). Germline values: CDR1 MNHEY, CDR2 SMNVEV (reference sequence). This CDR3 is built from 16 residues. Trimming removed 5 bases at V and 6 bases at J, with 17 bases between. CDR3 sequence: CASSPEQGEVANVLTF. DNA for the CDR3: TGTGCCAGCAGTCCCGAGCAGGGGGAGGTGGCCAACGTCCTGACTTTC. Together with reference TRBV27 and TRBJ2-6, the CDR3 gives the full variable domain: EAQVTQNPRYLITVTGKKLTVTCSQNMNHEYMSWYRQDPGLGLRQIYYSMNVEVTDKGDVPEGYKVSRKEKRNFPLILESPSPNQTSLYFCASSPEQGEVANVLTFGAGSRLTVL.

The rearrangement uses TRBV19 and TRBJ2-7, with 10 nucleotides matching TRBD2. Germline V gives CDR1 LNHDA, CDR2 SQIVND (reference sequence). The CDR3 is 14 amino acids. Germline trimming cut 1 base from V and 5 bases from J; bases unmatched to any gene: 2. The CDR3 spells CASSIVGTSDEQYF. In nucleotides, the CDR3 is TGTGCCAGTAGTATAGTGGGGACTAGCGACGAGCAGTACTTC.

J is TRBJ1-4 and V is TRBV15; D is undetermined. Trimming took off 1 base at V and 8 bases at J, with 20 bases between the two ends. The CDR3 is 17 amino acids. In germline, CDR1 is LNHNV, CDR2 YYDKDF (reference sequence). CDR3 nucleotides: TGTGCCACCAGCAGAGCGCCCTTGGAGGGCCAAGAGGAAAAACTGTTTTTT. This codes for CATSRAPLEGQEEKLFF.

This clonotype was counted only a few times. The J gene is TRBJ2-3, the V gene TRBV28; TRBD2 agrees at 7 bases. There are 15 residues in the CDR3. Germline assignment: CDR1 MDHEN and CDR2 SYDVKM. Germline trimming cut 7 bases from V and 5 bases from J; bases unmatched to any gene: 12. CDR3 in DNA: TGTGCCAGCAAACTCGCCCCCCTAGCGGTAGATACGCAGTATTTT. Translated, it gives CASKLAPLAVDTQYF. Supplemented by reference TRBV28 and TRBJ2-3, the full variable domain reads DVKVTQSSRYLVKRTGEKVFLECVQDMDHENMFWYRQDPGLGLRLIYFSYDVKMKEKGDIPEGYSVSREKKERFSLILESASTNQTSMYLCASKLAPLAVDTQYFGPGTRLTVL.

V and J are TRBV7-2 and TRBJ2-1, with 15 bases identical to TRBD2. Trimming at V came to 5 bases and at J to 9 bases, leaving 8 bases not matched to a gene. Germline V gene data show CDR1 as SGHTA and CDR2 as FQGNSA. The CDR3 covers 16 residues. CDR3: CASSPRTSGGVSEQFF. Here the CDR3 DNA reads TGTGCCAGCAGCCCCCGGACTAGCGGGGGGGTCAGTGAGCAGTTCTTC.

Here the CDR3 reads CASSDKDRSDKNIQYF. The CDR3 DNA sequence: TGCGCCAGCAGTGATAAGGACAGATCGGACAAAAACATTCAGTACTTC. The chain uses TRBV10-1 and TRBJ2-4; D is perhaps TRBD1 (6 bases). CDR1 and CDR2 from the germline V gene are WNHNN and SYGVQD (reference sequence). CDR3 length equals 16 residues. Trimming pared 3 bases from V and 3 bases from J, leaving 15 bases between.

This clonotype turned up a few times. The chain has TRBV4-3 and TRBJ2-3; 8 nucleotides agree with TRBD2. V trimming: 0 bases; J trimming: 7 bases; junction bases outside the gene matches: 15. Germline loops: CDR1 LGHNA, CDR2 YSLEER. This CDR3 has 18 amino acids. CDR3 in DNA: TGCGCCAGCAGCCAAGAGGTCTGGACTAGCTTCCTTCGATATACGCAGTATTTT. This codes for CASSQEVWTSFLRYTQYF.

The J gene is TRBJ2-5, the V gene TRBV10-2; TRBD2 is a possible D gene (6 bases). Germline values: CDR1 WSHSY, CDR2 SAAADI. The CDR3 sequence is 15 residues long. Deletions cut 6 bases from V and 5 bases from J, with 19 bases between. The DNA for the CDR3 is TGCGCCAGCAGCCCGAAAAGGGAGGCCCGGGAGACCCAGTACTTC. Translating it yields CASSPKREARETQYF.

This clonotype was detected a few times. V gene TRBV12-3 or TRBV12-4 combines with J gene TRBJ1-5; 10 bases fit TRBD1. The ends lost 6 bases at V and 3 bases at J; junction bases unmatched: 20. There are 20 residues in the CDR3. The CDR3 coding sequence is TGTGCCAGCAGCCCCACCGCCGGGACAGGGGTTTTCGGAAACAATCAGCCCCAGCATTTT. This codes for CASSPTAGTGVFGNNQPQHF.

This clonotype was seen a handful of times. The genes are TRBV4-3 and TRBJ2-4, with a possible D match to TRBD2 (5 bases). CDR1 is LGHNA, CDR2 YSLEER, per germline. V dropped 0 bases and J dropped 8 bases, with 11 bases sitting between them. This CDR3 is built from 14 residues. CDR3 nucleotides: TGCGCCAGCAGCCAAGATGGACTCCAGGACATTCAGTACTTC. The encoded protein is CASSQDGLQDIQYF.

The V gene is TRBV15, the J gene TRBJ2-5; TRBD1 aligns across 8 bases. Germline CDR1 is LNHNV and CDR2 is YYDKDF (reference sequence). This CDR3 region has 14 residues. Trimming at V came to 5 bases and at J to 5 bases, leaving 7 bases not matched to a gene. Here the CDR3 reads CATSPQGAQETQYF. CDR3 DNA sequence: TGTGCCACCAGCCCGCAGGGGGCTCAGGAGACCCAGTACTTC.

The gene calls are TRBV5-1 and TRBJ2-3, with D maybe TRBD1 (5 bases). Looked up from germline, CDR1 is SGHRS and CDR2 is YFSETQ. V gave up 6 bases and J gave up 2 bases, with 10 bases separating them. There are 13 residues in the CDR3. The CDR3 sequence: CASTQGFTDTQYF. In nucleotides, the CDR3 is TGCGCCAGCACCCAGGGCTTCACAGATACGCAGTATTTT.

V gene TRBV2 combines with J gene TRBJ1-2; possible D gene TRBD1, 6 bases. With 6 bases removed from V and 8 bases from J, the gap between germline ends came to 13 bases. There are 12 residues in the CDR3. Germline V gene lookup returns CDR1 SNHLY and CDR2 FYNNEI. The CDR3 sequence: CASRGTGIGYTF. The CDR3, as DNA: TGTGCCAGCAGGGGAACAGGGATCGGCTACACCTTC.

The CDR3 region has the DNA TGCAGCGTTGGGGACAGCCGCGTTTATGGCTACACCTTC. Residues: CSVGDSRVYGYTF. This rearrangement joins TRBV29-1 to TRBJ1-2; 7 bases fit TRBD1. Trimming removed 4 bases from V and 5 bases from J; junction bases left unmatched: 7. The CDR3 loop spans 13 amino acids. Germline V gene sequence: CDR1 SQVTM, CDR2 ANQGSEA. The whole variable domain, filled in from reference TRBV29-1 and TRBJ1-2, reads SAVISQKPSRDICQRGTSLTIQCQVDSQVTMMFWYRQQPGQSLTLIATANQGSEATYESGFVIDKFPISRPNLTFSTLTVSNMSPEDSSIYLCSVGDSRVYGYTFGSGTRLTVV.

A few counts support this clonotype. The chain combines TRBV6-5 with TRBJ1-5; a weak D match, TRBD1 (5 bases). This CDR3 comprises 14 residues. CDR1 is MNHEY, CDR2 SVGAGI, per germline. V was pared by 4 bases and J by 6 bases, with 13 bases between. The CDR3: CASSSFVGGQPQHF. CDR3 DNA sequence: TGTGCCAGCAGTTCCTTCGTGGGGGGTCAGCCCCAGCATTTT.

This clonotype has only a few counts. The rearrangement joins TRBV15 to TRBJ2-1; possibly TRBD2 for D (7 bases). Germline V gene lookup returns CDR1 LNHNV and CDR2 YYDKDF (reference sequence). The CDR3 runs 15 residues. V was clipped by 0 bases and J by 7 bases, with 13 bases between them. CDR3 sequence: CATSRDRGAWNEQFF. CDR3 nucleotide sequence: TGTGCCACCAGCAGAGATCGGGGGGCTTGGAATGAGCAGTTCTTC.

CDR3 protein: CASSVQGLPTDTQYF. For the CDR3, the DNA is TGTGCCAGCAGCGTTCAGGGGCTTCCCACAGATACGCAGTATTTT. The chain has TRBV12-3 or TRBV12-4 and TRBJ2-3, with D tentatively TRBD1 (6 bases). V was cut by 6 bases and J by 2 bases, with 15 bases left in between. The CDR3 extends over 15 amino acids.

In its sample, this clonotype was seen once. This chain uses TRBV2 with TRBJ2-7; possible D gene TRBD2, 6 bases. Looked up from germline, CDR1 is SNHLY and CDR2 is FYNNEI. This CDR3 has 15 residues. The ends were cut back, 6 bases at V and 0 bases at J, with 15 bases in the middle. The DNA of the CDR3 is TGTGCCAGCAGCGAGGAGGGTACGAGCTCCTACGAGCAGTACTTC. It yields the protein CASSEEGTSSYEQYF.

This clonotype was detected only once. The chain is built from TRBV12-3 or TRBV12-4 and TRBJ2-1; 10 positions match TRBD2. The junction had 5 bases not matched to a gene; V was cut back by 4 bases and J by 5 bases. The CDR3 contains 15 residues. This chain's CDR3 is CASSSSGGAHNEQFF. CDR3 coding DNA: TGTGCCAGCAGTTCAAGCGGGGGGGCCCACAATGAGCAGTTCTTC.

The chain recombines TRBV7-7 with TRBJ2-1; 7 positions agree with TRBD2. Trimming at V came to 7 bases and at J to 6 bases, leaving 9 bases not matched to a gene. The CDR3 is made up of 14 amino acids. From germline, CDR1 is SSHAT and CDR2 FNYEAQ (reference sequence). The CDR3 region has the DNA TGTGCCAGCACCCTGACACCGGGGGGCAATGAGCAGTTCTTC. Translating it yields CASTLTPGGNEQFF.

This clonotype was found a few times. The rearrangement links TRBV19 to TRBJ2-7; no clear D gene. This CDR3 region has 15 residues. CDR1 is LNHDA, CDR2 SQIVND, per germline (reference sequence). Trimming took off 7 bases at V and 6 bases at J, with 22 bases between the two ends. CDR3 coding DNA: TGTGCCAGTACTCCCACGAGTGGGCCTCCAGGCGAGCAGTACTTC. The encoded protein is CASTPTSGPPGEQYF. The variable domain in full, completed from reference TRBV19 and TRBJ2-7, reads DGGITQSPKYLFRKEGQNVTLSCEQNLNHDAMYWYRQDPGQGLRLIYYSQIVNDFQKGDIAEGYSVSREKKESFPLTVTSAQKNPTAFYLCASTPTSGPPGEQYFGPGTRLTVT.

This chain connects TRBV18 to TRBJ2-7; D is perhaps TRBD1 (5 bases). This CDR3 has 14 residues. The germline CDR1 and CDR2 sequences are KGHSH and LQKENI. The ends were cut back, 3 bases at V and 3 bases at J, with 12 bases in the middle. The CDR3 region has the DNA TGTGCCAGCTCACCTCGACAGACTCACTACGAGCAGTACTTC. Protein: CASSPRQTHYEQYF.

Only a few counts were recorded for this clonotype. The chain couples TRBV5-6 to TRBJ1-4; 8 positions agree with TRBD1. V trimming: 5 bases; J trimming: 3 bases; junction bases outside the gene matches: 3. The CDR3 loop spans 14 amino acids. Germline loops: CDR1 SGHDT, CDR2 YYEEEE. The CDR3 DNA follows: TGTGCCAGCAGATACAGGGGGGCTAATGAAAAACTGTTTTTT. Encoded protein: CASRYRGANEKLFF.

This clonotype was observed a handful of times. CDR3 sequence: CASRLQGGHEAFF. The DNA of the CDR3 is TGCGCCAGCAGGTTACAGGGAGGCCATGAAGCTTTCTTT. The V and J genes are TRBV5-1 and TRBJ1-1; TRBD1 is a possible D gene (6 bases). The V gene's germline CDR1 is SGHRS and CDR2 YFSETQ. The V end lost 5 bases, the J end lost 7 bases, and 15 bases lay between the germline ends. The CDR3 runs 13 residues.

Only one count was recorded for this clonotype. The J gene is TRBJ1-2, the V gene TRBV29-1; D is perhaps TRBD1 (6 bases). Trimming pared 3 bases from V and 6 bases from J, leaving 20 bases between. The CDR3 runs to 15 residues. Germline V gives CDR1 SQVTM, CDR2 ANQGSEA. The CDR3 region is CSVERGRGDKHGYTF. CDR3 DNA sequence: TGCAGCGTTGAGCGGGGCAGGGGAGATAAGCATGGCTACACCTTC.